These 8 T cell receptor beta chains share one sample of origin, sequenced in a study of T cell repertoires in cytomegalovirus infection. TCRdb independently ran MiXCR on the reads; one entry per CDR3 protein. The sample holds about 700,000 distinct CDR3 sequences; around a third are singletons and the top ten take 15% to 20%. Their antigens are not known. The sequences come from cultured PBMCs, collected from culture after CMV antigen stimulation. These receptors all come from a human donor in good health (CMV status not recorded). Some clones in this sample may be carry-over from other donors' samples.

CDR3 sequence reads: CASSLRGRNDEQYF. The CDR3, as DNA: TGTGCCAGCTCCCTTAGGGGGAGGAACGACGAGCAGTACTTC. The chain is built from TRBV27 and TRBJ2-7; the D gene could be TRBD1 or TRBD2 (6 bases each). The CDR3 has 14 residues. Trimming cost V 8 bases and J 5 bases, with 19 bases left between them. Germline CDR1 MNHEY, CDR2 SMNVEV (reference sequence).

This clonotype came up many times. The chain joins TRBV7-6 to TRBJ1-3; maybe TRBD1 (6 bases). CDR1 SGHVS and CDR2 FNYEAQ come from the germline V gene. This CDR3 is built from 11 residues. The CDR3 region is CSGADGNTIYF. In DNA form, the CDR3 reads TGTTCGGGGGCAGACGGAAACACCATATATTTT.

The rearrangement links TRBV19 to TRBJ2-3; tentatively, D is TRBD2 (6 bases). Germline V gene data show CDR1 as LNHDA and CDR2 as SQIVND (reference sequence). The CDR3 runs 14 residues. The V gene lost 7 bases and the J gene lost 5 bases, with 16 bases spanning the gap. The CDR3 protein is CASTEEGARDTQYF. CDR3 sequence (DNA): TGTGCCAGTACGGAGGAGGGAGCCAGAGATACGCAGTATTTT.

This chain connects TRBV24-1 to TRBJ2-3; 8 bases are shared with TRBD2. This CDR3 spans 15 amino acids. The J segment lost 2 bases and the V segment lost 4 bases, leaving 4 bases of the junction unmatched. Germline assignment: CDR1 KGHDR and CDR2 SFDVKD. The CDR3 loop reads CATSELADFTDTQYF. The CDR3 DNA sequence: TGTGCCACCAGTGAACTAGCGGACTTCACAGATACGCAGTATTTT.

The CDR3 protein is CASSDAGSGNTIYF. The CDR3 nucleotides are TGTGCCAGCAGTGACGCGGGCTCTGGAAACACCATATATTTT. The gene calls are TRBV12-3 or TRBV12-4 and TRBJ1-3, with D unresolved. The CDR3 spans 14 residues. V was trimmed by 5 bases and J by 0 bases, leaving 8 bases between them.

This clonotype appeared many times. The chain employs TRBV7-8 and TRBJ2-1, with 13 nucleotides matching TRBD2. Looked up from germline, CDR1 is SGHVS and CDR2 is FQNEAQ. This CDR3 has 15 amino acids. J was trimmed by 6 bases and V by 6 bases; bases with no gene match: 5. This CDR3 reads CASRETSGGSNEQFF. The CDR3 nucleotides are TGTGCCAGCAGGGAGACTAGCGGGGGGAGCAATGAGCAGTTCTTC. The complete variable domain, with remaining parts taken from reference TRBV7-8 and TRBJ2-1, reads GAGVSQSPRYKVAKRGQDVALRCDPISGHVSLFWYQQALGQGPEFLTYFQNEAQLDKSGLPSDRFFAERPEGSVSTLKIQRTQQEDSAVYLCASRETSGGSNEQFFGPGTRLTVL.

The CDR3 nucleotides read TGTGCCAGCAGCTTAGGCGGGGCAGGGGCCCTAGAGACCCAGTACTTC. Its translation is CASSLGGAGALETQYF. V and J are TRBV7-9 and TRBJ2-5; D could derive from TRBD1 or TRBD2 (6 bases each). There are 16 residues in the CDR3. Germline V gene data show CDR1 as SEHNR and CDR2 as FQNEAQ (reference sequence). V lost 1 base and J lost 4, with 16 bases in between. Full variable domain (missing parts from reference TRBV7-9 and TRBJ2-5): DTGVSQNPRHKITKRGQNVTFRCDPISEHNRLYWYRQTLGQGPEFLTYFQNEAQLEKSRLLSDRFSAERPKGSFSTLEIQRTEQGDSAMYLCASSLGGAGALETQYFGPGTRLLVL.

This clonotype was seen more than once but under ten times. The chain employs TRBV7-2 and TRBJ1-5; no firm D call. The germline CDR1 and CDR2 sequences are SGHTA and FQGNSA. Trimming left V 1 base short and J 2 bases short, with 9 bases between. The CDR3 spans 15 residues. The CDR3: CASSLGHTRNQPQHF. The CDR3 DNA sequence: TGTGCCAGCAGCTTAGGGCACACCCGCAATCAGCCCCAGCATTTT.